Given below is one T cell receptor (beta chain) in context. It has no known antigen specificity. Base-call qualities are not available, and no considerably larger clone is one nucleotide away. The library was produced with 5' RACE. Sequencing took place on an Illumina HiSeq 2500. A second about 7 to 11 cycle PCR used a sample-barcoded 5' primer and a J-beta primer mix. Each TCR beta cDNA molecule received a unique molecular identifier from a template-switch 5' adaptor carrying 12 random nucleotides. At least 2.5 million CDR3-containing paired-end reads were obtained from each sample. All of the RNA was converted into first-strand cDNA using the Mint cDNA synthesis kit, with a TRBC-specific oligonucleotide serving as the primer. Following uracil-DNA glycosylase treatment, all cDNA underwent a first 18-cycle PCR with the universal primers M1SS and BC2_uni_R. The source study handled its data this way. For normalization, 1 million high-quality reads were randomly selected from each sample, with every read carrying a distinct molecular identifier. Reads with shared molecular identifiers were discarded instead of being binned into consensus sequences. MiTCR, with a Q25 quality threshold and the strictest error-elimination algorithm, was used for CDR3 identification, clonotype clustering and error correction. A nonparametric unseen species model with Euler transformation was used to estimate lower-bound total TCR beta diversity. Using fastp at Q25 and MiXCR, TCRdb reprocessed the public reads and kept productive beta chains. CDR3 protein duplicates are merged, each entry listing the most common genes and DNA. It is TCRdb's table, rather than the study itself, that gives the V and J calls and clone size. For this sample there are hundreds of thousands of distinct CDR3 sequences; more than 45% appear just once. Jointly, the top ten make up over 20% of the sample.

The germline V gene encodes CDR1 KGHDR and CDR2 SFDVKD. A distance of 12 bases separates the germline ends of V and J, which lose 6 bases and 4 bases respectively. Spanning cysteine to phenylalanine, the CDR3 consists of 14 amino acids. CDR3 DNA is the only sequence kept; it has 42 bases, read in frame from the first base. This sample was taken from a study of blood T cells in healthy people across ages (dated by TCRdb to the mid-2010s). Regarding the research as a whole: Template switching captured roughly one uniquely barcoded TCR beta cDNA molecule per two T cells in model experiments. The study measured age-related changes in TCR beta repertoire diversity using deep sequencing normalized with unique cDNA molecular identifiers. The donors were divided into four age groups: young (average around 16 years), middle-aged (approximately 39), aged (approximately 62) and long-lived (nearly 85). To avoid experimental bias, donors of different ages were spread randomly across the sequencing lanes. The study analyzed two additional independent replicas of 1 million unique cDNA reads from the same blood draw for two donors, one aged 18 to 30 and one aged 80 or older.

Overall study results and their limits: As age increased, observed TCR beta diversity per million T cells dropped in a roughly linear way, and a significant reduction was already evident by age 40. Bulk unsorted PBMC profiling prevented conclusive comparison of naive and antigen-experienced compartments. The long-lived group showed more naive CD4+ T cells, fewer expanded clones and increased TCR diversity than the aged group, suggesting age selection. Total diversity estimates from one million sequenced T cells were considered lower bounds and underestimates. The percentage of naive T cells measured by flow cytometry correlated strongly with observed TCR beta diversity. Because donor CMV infection status was unknown, age-related changes in expanded clonotypes were potentially confounded.

The donors were about 40 Caucasian individuals from Russia, aged 6 to 90 years, who were systemically healthy. Each donor gave 8 to 10 milliliters of peripheral blood, collected into EDTA-treated Vacutainer tubes. Ficoll-Paque density-gradient centrifugation was used to isolate PBMCs, with at least 7 million obtained per sample. Trizol reagent was used to extract total RNA from the PBMCs, yielding at least 6 micrograms per sample. For every donor, flow cytometry on a PBMC aliquot measured the percentage of naive CD45RAhigh/CD27high T cells. Sequences were obtained from blood. The receptor's source is a man aged 25-40 years in good health. This receptor chain uses TRBV24-1 and TRBJ2-1; possibly the D gene is TRBD1, per 5 matching bases. The CDR3 region reads CATSPRQGYNEQFF. Here is the DNA: TGTGCCACCAGTCCCCGGCAGGGTTACAATGAGCAGTTCTTC.